This T cell receptor (beta chain) derives from a study of CD8 T cells in ankylosing spondylitis. Study outcomes and limitations: There was a TCR beta motif, made of eight highly homologous variants, that appeared characteristic of ankylosing spondylitis blood. Disease-linked clones displayed a CD8+ phenotype and appeared relatively rarely in peripheral blood. Within matched ankylosing spondylitis synovial fluid, disease-linked clones were reportedly significantly enriched. Prior work had noted some motif variants in reactive arthritis blood and synovial fluid.

As the method for making TCR beta libraries, quantitative 5'-RACE with molecular barcodes was used. MiXCR, run by TCRdb on the 5' RACE reads, gives a single entry per CDR3 protein. The sample has 450,000 to 550,000 distinct CDR3 sequences, about 5% seen once; the top ten hold approximately 3.5%. The CDR3 totals 14 residues. Per germline, CDR1 SQVTM and CDR2 ANQGSEA. The V end lost 7 bases, the J end lost 0 bases, and 16 bases lay between the germline ends. This clonotype was found a few times. Its specificity is not known. The receptor was derived from a male donor with ankylosing spondylitis. Sequencing was carried out using blood, either unsorted or a sorted T cell fraction (not recorded which). The chain joins TRBV29-1 to TRBJ2-7; the D gene is possibly TRBD2 (8 bases). CDR3 sequence reads: CSGVAGQNSYEQYF. Written as DNA, the CDR3 is TGCAGCGGCGTAGCGGGACAGAACTCCTACGAGCAGTACTTC.